These 13 T cell receptor beta chains came from one sample sequenced in a study of neurological immune-mediated disorders (dated by TCRdb to the late 2010s). Library preparation employed 5' RACE. The instrument was an Illumina HiSeq 2500. The public reads were quality trimmed at Q25 with fastp and then assembled into clones with MiXCR by TCRdb, keeping productive beta chains. Every CDR3 protein is listed once, alongside the most common genes and DNA of its rows. Within this sample are about 18,000 distinct CDR3 sequences, with around 15% of them counted one time only. 7.8% of the sample is in the top ten clones. The specimen sequenced was CD4+ T cells from blood. The receptors were sampled from a woman aged 55-75 years with HTLV-1-associated myelopathy (HAM/TSP).

This clonotype was recorded at least ten times. The genes are TRBV2 and TRBJ2-2, with D maybe TRBD2 (5 bases). Germline lookup yields CDR1 SNHLY and CDR2 FYNNEI. The length of the CDR3 is 16 residues. With 5 bases removed from V and 6 bases from J, the gap between germline ends came to 19 bases. CDR3 in amino acids: CASSYGPGEVAGELFF. DNA of the CDR3: TGTGCCAGCAGTTACGGACCCGGGGAAGTCGCCGGGGAGCTGTTTTTT.

The gene calls are TRBV29-1 and TRBJ1-5; 10 bases match TRBD1. The CDR3 is 15 amino acids. CDR1 and CDR2 (germline): SQVTM, ANQGSEA. V was clipped by 5 bases and J by 7 bases; unmatched bases: 11. The CDR3 protein is CSVWVGDRGNQPQHF. For the CDR3, the DNA is TGCAGCGTTTGGGTTGGGGACAGGGGAAACCAGCCCCAGCATTTT.

The sample holds many counts of this clonotype. The gene calls are TRBV3-1 and TRBJ2-4; D possibly corresponds to TRBD2 (6 bases). CDR1 and CDR2 (germline): LGHDT, YNNKEL (reference sequence). The V end was cut by 5 bases, the J end by 8 bases, with 16 bases between. The CDR3 extends over 14 amino acids. The CDR3 spells CASSKARGMDIQYF. CDR3 DNA: TGTGCCAGCAGCAAAGCCCGCGGGATGGACATTCAGTACTTC.

This clonotype was seen many times. A read error is possible here, since a much larger clone lies one base away. The rearrangement links TRBV7-2 to TRBJ2-1, with TRBD1 matching over 9 bases. V gave up 5 bases and J gave up 5 bases; unmatched junction bases: 13. From germline, CDR1 is SGHTA and CDR2 FQGNSA. This CDR3 contains 17 residues. CDR3 coding DNA: TGTGCCAGCAGCATAGTCGGCTTAGGACAGGGGAACAATGAGCAGTTCTTC. Protein product: CASSIVGLGQGNNEQFF.

This clonotype was detected ten times or more. The rearrangement joins TRBV14 to TRBJ1-3, with a tentative D call TRBD1 (6 bases). Germline V gene sequence: CDR1 SGHDN, CDR2 FVKESK. Deletions cut 3 bases from V and 4 bases from J, with 10 bases between. CDR3 length equals 14 residues. The CDR3 is CASSQQQGGNTIYF. The CDR3 bases are TGTGCCAGCAGCCAGCAACAGGGAGGAAACACCATATATTTT. The complete variable domain, with remaining parts taken from reference TRBV14 and TRBJ1-3, reads EAGVTQFPSHSVIEKGQTVTLRCDPISGHDNLYWYRRVMGKEIKFLLHFVKESKQDESGMPNNRFLAERTGGTYSTLKVQPAELEDSGVYFCASSQQQGGNTIYFGEGSWLTVV.

By sample fraction, this clonotype is medium-sized (0.01 to 0.1%). The chain carries TRBV5-1 and TRBJ2-5; D gene uncertain. The V end lost 4 bases, the J end lost 4 bases, and 17 bases lay between the germline ends. The length of the CDR3 is 15 residues. Germline lookup yields CDR1 SGHRS and CDR2 YFSETQ. CDR3 sequence (DNA): TGCGCCAGCAGCCCCCTTGGTGGTGATCGAGAGACCCAGTACTTC. As protein: CASSPLGGDRETQYF.

This clonotype was recorded many times. The chain couples TRBV20-1 to TRBJ2-1; 7 bases agree with TRBD2. V lost 5 bases, J lost 4 bases, and 8 bases stayed unmatched. The germline CDR1 and CDR2 sequences are DFQATT and SNEGSKA (reference sequence). The CDR3 has 14 amino acids. CDR3 loop: CSAWGGPGYNEQFF. The CDR3, as DNA: TGCAGTGCTTGGGGAGGGCCGGGTTACAATGAGCAGTTCTTC.

In this sample, this clonotype turned up many times. The V gene is TRBV12-3 or TRBV12-4, the J gene TRBJ1-1; D gene unclear. The CDR3 spans 11 residues. V lost 6 bases and J 2 bases, leaving 4 bases between the germline ends. The CDR3 DNA follows: TGTGCCAGCAGGTATAACACTGAAGCTTTCTTT. This encodes CASRYNTEAFF.

This clonotype showed up many times. This chain links TRBV7-6 with TRBJ2-5, with 11 bases lining up with TRBD2. Germline CDR1 reads SGHVS; CDR2 reads FNYEAQ. The CDR3 contains 14 residues. V lost 5 bases to trimming and J lost 8 bases; unmatched junction nucleotides: 7. The CDR3 protein is CASSLTSGASTQYF. The CDR3 region has the DNA TGTGCCAGCAGCCTGACTAGCGGGGCCTCCACCCAGTACTTC.

In its sample, this clonotype was seen many times. The genes are TRBV7-8 and TRBJ1-5, with D unclear. Between the trimmed V and J ends, which lost 1 base and 4 bases, there was a span of 8 bases. The CDR3 is made up of 14 amino acids. The germline CDR1 and CDR2 sequences are SGHVS and FQNEAQ. The DNA for the CDR3 is TGTGCCAGCAGCTTAGACAGTCTTAATCAGCCCCAGCATTTT. This codes for CASSLDSLNQPQHF.

This clonotype was seen at least ten times. The chain links TRBV5-1 to TRBJ1-5, with D possibly TRBD1 on 5 matching bases. The V gene lost 0 bases and the J gene lost 6 bases, with 7 bases spanning the gap. Germline CDR1 SGHRS, CDR2 YFSETQ. The CDR3 has 13 amino acids. The CDR3 DNA follows: TGCGCCAGCAGCTTGGATGGGGGTCAGCCCCAGCATTTT. Protein: CASSLDGGQPQHF.

This clonotype was seen many times. V and J are TRBV20-1 and TRBJ1-5, with D possibly TRBD1 on 6 matching bases. The CDR3 runs to 12 residues. Trimming removed 6 bases from V and 6 bases from J, with 12 bases in between. Germline CDR1 and CDR2: DFQATT and SNEGSKA (reference sequence). The CDR3 loop reads CSATGNGQPQHF. In nucleotides, the CDR3 is TGCAGTGCAACAGGGAACGGTCAGCCCCAGCATTTT.

This clonotype was recorded at least ten times. This chain uses TRBV6-1 with TRBJ1-5; D unresolved. Between the trimmed V and J ends, which lost 4 bases and 4 bases, there was a span of 8 bases. Germline V CDR1 and CDR2: MNHNS, SASEGT. This CDR3 spans 13 amino acids. CDR3 DNA: TGTGCCAGCAGTGCCTCGAGAAATCAGCCCCAGCATTTT. Its translation is CASSASRNQPQHF.